Shown below are 3 T cell receptor beta chains from a single sample sequenced in a study of blood T cell repertoires in COVID-19. Data came from immunoSEQ multiplex PCR; TCRdb stores just in-frame clones and leaves some out. The sample has fewer than 150,000 clones; 83% are singletons. Input material: PBMCs or T cells enriched from blood (not recorded which). All receptors come from a man younger than 40 who had recovered from COVID-19.

The gene calls are TRBV15 and TRBJ2-1; 11 bases fit TRBD1. CDR1 is LNHNV and CDR2 is YYDKDF in the germline V gene (reference sequence). There are 15 residues in the CDR3. With V trimmed by 5 bases and J by 2 bases, 2 bases remained unmatched. CDR3 sequence reads: CATSPGQGAYNEQFF. CDR3 in DNA: TGTGCCACCAGCCCGGGACAGGGGGCCTACAATGAGCAGTTCTTC.

The chain is built from TRBV15 and TRBJ2-1; 7 bases are shared with TRBD2. V shed 4 bases and J 4 bases; nucleotides not matched to a gene: 7. CDR3 length: 15 amino acids. CDR1 LNHNV and CDR2 YYDKDF come from the germline V gene (reference sequence). This CDR3 is CATSNPQRGYNEQFF. In nucleotides, the CDR3 is TGTGCCACCAGCAACCCCCAGCGGGGATACAATGAGCAGTTCTTC.

The J gene is TRBJ2-7, the V gene TRBV6-5; D is possibly TRBD1 (5 bases). V was trimmed by 11 bases and J by 4 bases, leaving 21 bases between them. Germline CDR1 MNHEY, CDR2 SVGAGI. This CDR3 is built from 14 residues. CDR3 region: CAWTPPDTAYEQYF. The CDR3 DNA reads TGTGCCTGGACCCCTCCGGACACCGCATACGAGCAGTACTTC.